The 20 T cell receptor beta chains below come from one sample, sequenced in a study of T-cell reconstitution after alpha-beta-depleted transplantation in children. As it was prepared, the TCRbeta library received unique molecular identifiers. MiXCR, applied by TCRdb to the PCR reads, yields one record per CDR3 protein. The table has about 980,000 distinct CDR3 sequences, under 30% seen once. The sample in question was PBMCs, mostly from graft donor cells, obtained 360 days after TCRalphabeta/CD19-depleted stem cell transplant. These TCRs come from a boy under three years old who had a stem cell transplant for SCID, so the T cells may come from the graft donor.

This clonotype appeared a few times. CDR3 amino acids: CAISEVGTGGREQYF. The DNA for the CDR3 is TGTGCCATCAGTGAGGTCGGGACAGGGGGCCGCGAGCAGTACTTC. This chain uses TRBV10-3 with TRBJ2-7; TRBD1 matches at 12 bases. V shed 2 bases, J shed 6 bases, and the junction held 5 bases outside the gene matches. The CDR3 sequence is 15 residues long. Per the germline V gene, CDR1 is ENHRY and CDR2 is SYGVKD.

The chain is built from TRBV27 and TRBJ2-7, with a tentative D call TRBD1 (5 bases). Germline-derived CDR1 and CDR2 are MNHEY and SMNVEV (reference sequence). The CDR3 covers 15 residues. The V and J ends lost 3 bases and 2 bases respectively, with 14 bases between them. CDR3 bases: TGTGCCAGCAGTTTGAGCCCGCGACAGACCTACGAGCAGTACTTC. Residues: CASSLSPRQTYEQYF.

The genes are TRBV5-5 and TRBJ2-1, with 8 bases that match TRBD2. Germline lookup yields CDR1 SGHKS and CDR2 YYEKEE (reference sequence). V dropped 5 bases and J dropped 5; count of bases not matched to a gene: 12. This CDR3 spans 16 amino acids. CDR3 loop: CASRRPGLGADNEQFF. The CDR3 coding sequence is TGTGCCAGCAGGCGCCCGGGACTAGGGGCCGACAATGAGCAGTTCTTC.

This clonotype was counted between two and nine times. The chain couples TRBV4-3 to TRBJ1-3; 8 bases are shared with TRBD1. The CDR3 has 17 residues. V dropped 1 base and J dropped 3; count of bases not matched to a gene: 8. CDR1 and CDR2 from the germline V gene are LGHNA and YSLEER. CDR3 nucleotide sequence: TGCGCCAGCAGCCAAGCCAGGGGGCCCCCCGGTGGAAACACCATATATTTT. This translates into CASSQARGPPGGNTIYF.

This clonotype came up a few times. The J gene is TRBJ1-4, the V gene TRBV12-3 or TRBV12-4; D is perhaps TRBD1 (5 bases). Trimming took off 3 bases at V and 3 bases at J, with 14 bases between the two ends. The CDR3 runs to 16 residues. CDR3 nucleotide sequence: TGTGCCAGCAGTTTCGGGGCCATTTTTTCTAATGAAAAACTGTTTTTT. This sequence encodes CASSFGAIFSNEKLFF.

This sequence joins TRBV24-1 and TRBJ1-5; 9 positions match TRBD1. The trim removed 3 bases at V and 6 bases at J, leaving 5 bases unmatched. CDR3 length: 15 amino acids. Germline V CDR1 and CDR2: KGHDR, SFDVKD. As DNA, the CDR3 is TGTGCCACCAGTGATCCGGGACAGGGCGGTCAGCCCCAGCATTTT. It specifies CATSDPGQGGQPQHF.

The V call is TRBV14, the J call TRBJ1-2; D gene ambiguous. This CDR3 spans 13 amino acids. V lost 3 bases to trimming and J lost 7 bases, with 12 bases between them. In germline, CDR1 is SGHDN, CDR2 FVKESK. As DNA, the CDR3 is TGTGCCAGCAGCCAGGGGATACGTTCTGGCTACACCTTC. Its translation: CASSQGIRSGYTF.

The sample holds a few counts of this clonotype. The gene calls are TRBV4-1 and TRBJ1-5; weak D call: TRBD1 (6 bases). The CDR3 runs to 14 residues. The germline V and J ends were trimmed by 3 bases and 3 bases, with 9 bases remaining between them. Germline assignment: CDR1 MGHRA and CDR2 YSYEKL. CDR3: CASSHQGYNQPQHF. The DNA of the CDR3 is TGCGCCAGCAGCCATCAGGGGTACAATCAGCCCCAGCATTTT.

The chain uses TRBV7-9 and TRBJ2-7, with unresolved D. Germline V lookup: CDR1 SEHNR, CDR2 FQNEAQ (reference sequence). Deletions cut 5 bases from V and 0 bases from J, with 11 bases between. The CDR3 runs 14 residues. CDR3 amino acids: CASSPDSSSYEQYF. The CDR3 nucleotides read TGTGCCAGCAGCCCAGACTCGAGCTCCTACGAGCAGTACTTC.

This clonotype was observed a few times. This chain links TRBV7-3 with TRBJ2-7; 14 bases are a match to TRBD2. The CDR3 loop spans 17 amino acids. Trimming cost V 5 bases and J 4 bases; bases outside gene matches: 10. CDR1 and CDR2 from the germline V gene are SGHTA and FQGTGA. The CDR3 bases are TGTGCCAGCAGCCCCGGACTAGCGGGGGGCCTTGGATACGAGCAGTACTTC. Translated, it gives CASSPGLAGGLGYEQYF.

The chain couples TRBV4-1 to TRBJ1-1; possible D gene TRBD1, 5 bases. From germline, CDR1 is MGHRA and CDR2 YSYEKL. This CDR3 contains 14 residues. V lost 0 bases and J 4 bases, leaving 9 bases between the germline ends. CDR3 sequence (DNA): TGCGCCAGCAGCCAAGAAATCGGGGGCACTGAAGCTTTCTTT. Protein: CASSQEIGGTEAFF.

This clonotype has ten or more counts. This chain uses TRBV10-3 with TRBJ2-1; 8 positions match TRBD2. After removal of 8 bases from V and 2 bases from J, the junction contained 8 bases not matched to a gene. The CDR3 covers 15 residues. Per the germline V gene, CDR1 is ENHRY and CDR2 is SYGVKD. This chain's CDR3 is CAIRGDGGAYNEQFF. CDR3 nucleotides: TGTGCCATCCGCGGGGACGGGGGGGCCTACAATGAGCAGTTCTTC.

This clonotype appeared a few times. This chain joins TRBV6-2 or TRBV6-3 and TRBJ2-7; D is unclear. The CDR3 extends over 15 amino acids. From germline, CDR1 is MNHEY and CDR2 SVGEGT. V lost 6 bases and J lost 0, with 15 bases in between. CDR3: CASRTRTFSSYEQYF. The DNA of the CDR3 is TGTGCCAGCAGAACCAGGACCTTCAGCTCCTACGAGCAGTACTTC.

The chain joins TRBV7-9 to TRBJ1-5; tentative D call: TRBD1 (5 bases). This CDR3 contains 14 residues. Trimming stripped 5 bases from V and 5 bases from J, with 13 bases between. CDR1 and CDR2 (germline): SEHNR, FQNEAQ (reference sequence). This CDR3 reads CASSSGDGYQPQHF. In DNA form, the CDR3 reads TGTGCCAGCAGCAGCGGGGACGGATATCAGCCCCAGCATTTT.

This clonotype came up a few times. The rearrangement joins TRBV5-1 to TRBJ1-6, with 8 bases identical to TRBD1. The CDR3 extends over 14 amino acids. CDR1 SGHRS and CDR2 YFSETQ come from the germline V gene. Losses at the gene ends were 0 bases for V and 13 bases for J; bases not matched to a gene: 6. This chain's CDR3 is CASSLAGQGGPLHF. As DNA, the CDR3 is TGCGCCAGCAGCTTGGCCGGACAGGGTGGTCCCCTCCACTTT.

The J gene is TRBJ2-3, the V gene TRBV27; TRBD1 agrees at 7 bases. The CDR3 extends over 15 amino acids. Looked up from germline, CDR1 is MNHEY and CDR2 is SMNVEV (reference sequence). V trimming: 6 bases; J trimming: 6 bases; junction bases outside the gene matches: 12. In DNA, the CDR3 is TGTGCCAGCAGCCAAAGGACAGGAGTTGGGGATACGCAGTATTTT. It translates to CASSQRTGVGDTQYF.

The chain carries TRBV10-3 and TRBJ2-5; D is possibly TRBD2 (6 bases). This CDR3 is 14 amino acids long. Germline CDR1 and CDR2: ENHRY and SYGVKD. V shed 4 bases and J shed 4 bases, with 13 bases lying between them. CDR3 in DNA: TGTGCCATCAGTGGAACTCAGGGAGGAGAGACCCAGTACTTC. Protein: CAISGTQGGETQYF.

The genes are TRBV6-1 and TRBJ2-2; D ambiguous. Germline CDR1 MNHNS, CDR2 SASEGT. V was pared by 7 bases and J by 7 bases, with 19 bases between. There are 15 residues in the CDR3. The CDR3 DNA reads as TGTGCCAGCATGAACCGCAGGCTTGCAGGCGGGGAGCTGTTTTTT. Its translation: CASMNRRLAGGELFF.

To note about this clonotype: The junction departs from germline at one end; a sequencing error may be responsible. This chain connects TRBV5-1 to TRBJ2-1, with D perhaps assigned TRBD1 or TRBD2 (5 bases each). The CDR3 is 15 amino acids. Germline V gene sequence: CDR1 SGHRS, CDR2 YFSETQ. CDR3 sequence: CASSQEVTGTNERFF. The CDR3 bases are TGCGCCAGCAGCCAGGAAGTGACCGGGACCAATGAGCGGTTCTTC.

This sequence joins TRBV28 and TRBJ1-1; D is unresolved. Looked up from germline, CDR1 is MDHEN and CDR2 is SYDVKM. V was cut by 2 bases and J by 1 base, with 8 bases left in between. The CDR3 covers 14 residues. The CDR3, as DNA: TGTGCCAGCAGTTTACAACAGAGGAACACTGAAGCTTTCTTT. As protein: CASSLQQRNTEAFF.